This T cell receptor (beta chain) originates from a study of T cells in Graves' hyperthyroidism and ophthalmopathy. To note about this clonotype: The germline gene is not matched at one end of the junction; a read error may be the cause.

Germline V gives CDR1 DFQATT, CDR2 SNEGSKA (reference sequence). The CDR3 sequence is 13 residues long. Those with hyperthyroidism were 18 to 65 years old, newly diagnosed, and ill for under 2 months. Investigators excluded patients with uncontrolled infection, other autoimmune disease, pregnancy or lactation. RNA transcripts yielded amplified TCR beta CDR3 regions. The TCR CDR3 first-round RT-PCR relied on the HTBI primer set. Using its own MiXCR run on the multiplex PCR reads, TCRdb lists one record per CDR3 protein. The sample lists about 400,000 distinct CDR3 sequences, approximately 13% occurring once.

The TCR originated in a woman in her late teens or twenties with Graves' hyperthyroidism. This chain joins TRBV20-1 and TRBJ2-3; unclear D gene. Sequencing used blood. DNA for the CDR3: TGCAGTGGAGTTCCGGCCCCCACAGATACGCAGTGTTTT. Its translation: CSGVPAPTDTQCF.